Included here is one TCR beta chain sequence, with context. This entry is derived from a study of blood T cell repertoires in COVID-19. Data came from immunoSEQ multiplex PCR; TCRdb stores just in-frame clones and leaves some out. The table has about 150,000 clones, 88% seen once. V trimming: 1 base; J trimming: 8 bases; junction bases outside the gene matches: 9. The CDR3 covers 16 residues. CDR1 is LGHNA and CDR2 is YNFKEQ in the germline V gene. Sequencing was performed on peripheral blood. The TCR comes from a human donor in a cohort sampled during active COVID-19. This chain connects TRBV4-2 to TRBJ2-4, with TRBD2 matching over 9 bases. The CDR3 DNA is TGTGCCAGCAGCCAAGCGGCTATAGCGGGGGTCGACATTCAGTACTTC. It codes for CASSQAAIAGVDIQYF.